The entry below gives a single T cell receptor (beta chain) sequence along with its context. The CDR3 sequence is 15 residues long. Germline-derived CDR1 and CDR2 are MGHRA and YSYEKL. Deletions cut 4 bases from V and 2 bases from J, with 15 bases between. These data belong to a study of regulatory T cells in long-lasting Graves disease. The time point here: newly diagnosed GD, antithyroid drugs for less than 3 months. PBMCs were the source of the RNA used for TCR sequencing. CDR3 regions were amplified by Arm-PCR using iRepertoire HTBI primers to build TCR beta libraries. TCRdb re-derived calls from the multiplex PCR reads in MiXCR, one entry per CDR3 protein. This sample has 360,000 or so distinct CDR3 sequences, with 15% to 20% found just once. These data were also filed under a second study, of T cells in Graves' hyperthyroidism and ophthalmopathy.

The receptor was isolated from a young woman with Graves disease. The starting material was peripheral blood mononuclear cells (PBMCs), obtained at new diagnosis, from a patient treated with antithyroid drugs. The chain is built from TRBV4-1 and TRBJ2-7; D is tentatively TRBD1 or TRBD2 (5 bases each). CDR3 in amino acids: CASSRVSGSPYEQYF. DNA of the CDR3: TGCGCCAGCAGCCGTGTATCAGGGAGCCCCTACGAGCAGTACTTC.